This T cell receptor (beta chain) stems from a study of response to subunit inactivated influenza vaccine. CDR1 SGHTS and CDR2 YDEGEE come from the germline V gene. Unmatched junction bases numbered 10, after V lost 3 bases and J lost 9 bases. This CDR3 has 15 residues. TCRdb processed the RT-PCR reads anew with MiXCR; each CDR3 protein has one entry. Here the sample spans 500,000 to 550,000 distinct CDR3 sequences, approximately 22% being singletons. The same data also contributed to another study, on T cells expressing NK-cell markers. That study adds: 5'RACE template switching with UMIs generated TCR beta cDNA. It was sorted CD3+CD56-NKG2C+, CD3+CD56+NKG2C- and CD3+CD56+NKG2C+ T cells that provided the TCR beta repertoires. Seven of eight sequenced donors tested HCMV-seropositive; one tested seronegative.

This specimen was CD4+ T cells sorted from PBMCs, taken about 12 days after vaccination. V is TRBV5-8 and J is TRBJ2-1; 9 bases fit TRBD1. This TCR was recovered from a man in his forties or fifties who received an inactivated influenza vaccine. CDR3 region: CASSWLGQGIGEQFF. The CDR3 nucleotides are TGTGCCAGCAGCTGGCTGGGACAGGGAATAGGTGAGCAGTTCTTC.